The next 17 T cell receptor beta chains were all read from a single sample in a study of identifying expanded T cells in peripheral blood. The repertoire was sequenced with immunoSEQ multiplex PCR; TCRdb's copy has only in-frame clones and lacks some. Altogether about 100,000 clones are present, about 90% being singletons, with the ten largest covering just over 5.5%. Sequencing used blood. These receptors were taken from a person aged 18 to 75 in good health.

The J gene is TRBJ1-2, the V gene TRBV7-9, with TRBD1 identical over 9 bases. CDR3 length: 16 amino acids. Germline lookup yields CDR1 SEHNR and CDR2 FQNEAQ (reference sequence). J gave up 2 bases and V 0 bases, and 4 bases lay outside the gene matches. This CDR3 is CASSLAGTGTNYGYTF. DNA for the CDR3: TGTGCCAGCAGCTTAGCCGGGACAGGGACCAACTATGGCTACACCTTC.

The genes are TRBV7-8 and TRBJ2-1; 7 bases align to TRBD1. V was clipped by 4 bases and J by 8 bases; unmatched bases: 11. This CDR3 region has 15 residues. Germline-derived CDR1 and CDR2 are SGHVS and FQNEAQ. CDR3 protein: CASSSQGPQGYEQFF. CDR3 coding DNA: TGTGCCAGCAGCTCACAGGGGCCTCAAGGATATGAGCAGTTCTTC.

The chain employs TRBV29-1 and TRBJ1-1; the match to TRBD1 covers 9 bases. With V trimmed by 6 bases and J by 8 bases, 7 bases remained unmatched. Germline CDR1 is SQVTM and CDR2 is ANQGSEA. This CDR3 comprises 12 residues. The CDR3 DNA sequence: TGCAGCGTGACCGGGACAGGGAGCGAAGCTTTCTTT. It is translated as CSVTGTGSEAFF.

This clone was found once. The chain combines TRBV4-3 with TRBJ2-2, with TRBD2 identical over 10 bases. Germline assignment: CDR1 LGHNA and CDR2 YSLEER. V lost 0 bases and J lost 7; bases outside the gene matches: 8. The CDR3 spans 17 residues. CDR3 DNA: TGCGCCAGCAGCCAAGATTGGCTAGCGGGAGAAGGCGGGGAGCTGTTTTTT. It specifies CASSQDWLAGEGGELFF.

The chain uses TRBV18 and TRBJ1-4; a weak D match, TRBD1 (5 bases). The CDR3 contains 13 residues. V was pared by 2 bases and J by 11 bases, with 12 bases between. Germline loops: CDR1 KGHSH, CDR2 LQKENI. CDR3 bases: TGTGCCAGCTCACCATCGGACACGCGGAAACTGTTTTTT. This translates into CASSPSDTRKLFF.

V gene TRBV13 combines with J gene TRBJ2-7; perhaps TRBD1 as D (5 bases). The CDR3 totals 13 residues. Germline V gene sequence: CDR1 PRHDT, CDR2 FYEKMQ (reference sequence). Trimming took off 2 bases at V and 1 base at J, with 6 bases between the two ends. DNA of the CDR3: TGTGCCAGCAGCTTAAAGGGGTCCTACGAGCAGTACTTC. The encoded protein is CASSLKGSYEQYF.

The chain has TRBV18 and TRBJ1-1; possibly TRBD1 for D (5 bases). The V end lost 0 bases, the J end lost 0 bases, and 11 bases lay between the germline ends. The CDR3 length is 16 residues. Germline lookup yields CDR1 KGHSH and CDR2 LQKENI. The CDR3 region is CASSPPVGAMNTEAFF. CDR3 bases: TGTGCCAGCTCACCACCGGTCGGGGCAATGAACACTGAAGCTTTCTTT.

V and J are TRBV19 and TRBJ1-1; tentative D call: TRBD1 (5 bases). The CDR3 consists of 13 residues. Germline assignment: CDR1 LNHDA and CDR2 SQIVND (reference sequence). V lost 11 bases and J 4 bases, leaving 17 bases between the germline ends. Here the CDR3 DNA reads TGTGCCTGGGTGCAGGGATTGGCCACTGAAGCTTTCTTT. It yields the protein CAWVQGLATEAFF.

This clone was detected a few times. The chain has TRBV18 and TRBJ1-5; D may be TRBD1 (5 bases). Trimming cost V 3 bases and J 1 base, with 10 bases left between them. This CDR3 comprises 15 residues. Germline-derived CDR1 and CDR2 are KGHSH and LQKENI. This CDR3 reads CASSPRDSSNQPQHF. In DNA form, the CDR3 reads TGTGCCAGCTCACCCCGGGACTCAAGCAATCAGCCCCAGCATTTT.

The chain joins TRBV7-9 to TRBJ2-5; unclear D gene. V was clipped by 4 bases and J by 2 bases, with 23 bases between them. The CDR3 is 18 amino acids. Germline V lookup: CDR1 SEHNR, CDR2 FQNEAQ (reference sequence). CDR3 DNA: TGTGCCAGCAGCTACAACCCATTCCACGGGCTCCAGCAAGAGACCCAGTACTTC. Translation: CASSYNPFHGLQQETQYF.

J is TRBJ1-5 and V is TRBV2, with D tentatively TRBD1 (5 bases). The CDR3 is 13 residues long. Germline loops: CDR1 SNHLY, CDR2 FYNNEI. Trimming removed 9 bases at V and 5 bases at J, with 14 bases between. The CDR3 is CASIQGEDQPQHF. The CDR3 nucleotides read TGTGCCAGTATCCAGGGAGAGGATCAGCCCCAGCATTTT.

The chain links TRBV9 to TRBJ1-2; D uncertain. Trimming took off 0 bases at V and 8 bases at J, with 8 bases between the two ends. The CDR3 length is 12 residues. CDR1 and CDR2 (germline): SGDLS, YYNGEE. CDR3 in amino acids: CASSVGGSGYTF. CDR3 coding DNA: TGTGCCAGCAGCGTAGGAGGGAGCGGCTACACCTTC.

This sequence joins TRBV7-3 and TRBJ1-1; D gene unclear. V gave up 6 bases and J gave up 5 bases, with 10 bases separating them. Germline V CDR1 and CDR2: SGHTA, FQGTGA. The CDR3 extends over 12 amino acids. In nucleotides, the CDR3 is TGTGCCAGCAGAGAGTGGGGAACTGAAGCTTTCTTT. This translates into CASREWGTEAFF.

The rearrangement uses TRBV5-5 and TRBJ1-6; D perhaps matches TRBD1 (6 bases). The ends were cut back, 4 bases at V and 0 bases at J, with 8 bases in the middle. The CDR3 has 15 amino acids. Germline V gene lookup returns CDR1 SGHKS and CDR2 YYEKEE (reference sequence). Written as DNA, the CDR3 is TGTGCCAGCAGCGGACAGAGCTCCTATAATTCACCCCTCCACTTT. Protein product: CASSGQSSYNSPLHF. Variable domain in full (rest from reference TRBV5-5 and TRBJ1-6): DAGVTQSPTHLIKTRGQQVTLRCSPISGHKSVSWYQQVLGQGPQFIFQYYEKEERGRGNFPDRFSARQFPNYSSELNVNALLLGDSALYLCASSGQSSYNSPLHFGNGTRLTVT.

The chain has TRBV12-5 and TRBJ1-1; D possibly corresponds to TRBD1 (5 bases). The CDR3 loop spans 13 amino acids. Deletions cut 1 base from V and 5 bases from J, with 8 bases between. The germline gives CDR1 LGHNT, CDR2 FRNRAP. The CDR3 DNA is TGTGCTAGTGGTTTGGGGGGCACGACTGAAGCTTTCTTT. Encoded protein: CASGLGGTTEAFF.

The rearrangement joins TRBV5-1 to TRBJ2-5, with D unresolved. The CDR3 is made up of 15 amino acids. Germline lookup yields CDR1 SGHRS and CDR2 YFSETQ. Trimming pared 3 bases from V and 4 bases from J, leaving 16 bases between. DNA for the CDR3: TGCGCCAGCAGCTCCTTTCTAGGGTCTCGAGAGACCCAGTACTTC. Translation: CASSSFLGSRETQYF.

This clone is medium-sized. The rearrangement joins TRBV7-8 to TRBJ1-2, with 8 bases lining up with TRBD1. This CDR3 has 15 amino acids. The J segment lost 4 bases and the V segment lost 5 bases, leaving 9 bases of the junction unmatched. Germline V gene sequence: CDR1 SGHVS, CDR2 FQNEAQ. As DNA, the CDR3 is TGTGCCAGCAGCCATGACACAGGGGGGACCTATGGCTACACCTTC. Translating gives CASSHDTGGTYGYTF. The whole variable domain, remainder taken from reference TRBV7-8 and TRBJ1-2, is GAGVSQSPRYKVAKRGQDVALRCDPISGHVSLFWYQQALGQGPEFLTYFQNEAQLDKSGLPSDRFFAERPEGSVSTLKIQRTQQEDSAVYLCASSHDTGGTYGYTFGSGTRLTVV.